This T cell receptor beta chain was obtained from a study of T cell responses to AZD1222 COVID-19 vaccine. Profiling relied on immunoSEQ multiplex PCR, and the TCRdb table lists in-frame clones only, not all of them. This table has 110,000 to 150,000 clones, 90% to 95% appearing once. The V gene end was trimmed by 6 bases and the J gene end by 9 bases; junction bases not matched to a gene: 9. The CDR3 consists of 14 residues. Germline values: CDR1 SQVTM, CDR2 ANQGSEA. The clonotype originates from an adult who had recovered from COVID-19. Sequencing was performed on peripheral blood, taken after recovery from COVID-19. The V gene is TRBV29-1, the J gene TRBJ1-6; 9 bases map to TRBD1. The CDR3 DNA follows: TGCAGCGTAACCACCGGGACAGGGCGTTCACCCCTCCACTTT. Residues: CSVTTGTGRSPLHF. Drawing the rest from reference TRBV29-1 and TRBJ1-6, the complete variable domain is SAVISQKPSRDICQRGTSLTIQCQVDSQVTMMFWYRQQPGQSLTLIATANQGSEATYESGFVIDKFPISRPNLTFSTLTVSNMSPEDSSIYLCSVTTGTGRSPLHFGNGTRLTVT.